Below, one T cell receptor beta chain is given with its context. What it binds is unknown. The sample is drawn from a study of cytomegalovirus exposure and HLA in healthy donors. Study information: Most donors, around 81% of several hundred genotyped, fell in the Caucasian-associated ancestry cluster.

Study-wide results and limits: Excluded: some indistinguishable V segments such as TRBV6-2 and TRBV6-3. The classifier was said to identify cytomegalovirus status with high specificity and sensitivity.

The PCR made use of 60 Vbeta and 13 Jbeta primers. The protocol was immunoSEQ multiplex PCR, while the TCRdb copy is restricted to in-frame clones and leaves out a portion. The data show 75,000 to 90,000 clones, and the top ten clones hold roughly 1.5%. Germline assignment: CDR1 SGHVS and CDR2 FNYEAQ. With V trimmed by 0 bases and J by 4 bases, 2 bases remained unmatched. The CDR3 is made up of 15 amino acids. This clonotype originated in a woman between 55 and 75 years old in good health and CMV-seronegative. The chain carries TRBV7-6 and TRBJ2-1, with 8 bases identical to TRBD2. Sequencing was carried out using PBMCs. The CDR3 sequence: CASSLAASGYNEQFF. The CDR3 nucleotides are TGTGCCAGCAGCTTAGCGGCTAGCGGGTACAATGAGCAGTTCTTC.